This note documents a single TCR beta chain sequence. This clone was seen more than once but under ten times. It lacks a known antigen. No per-base quality is available; no much larger clone lies one base away. Ends trimmed: V by 5 bases, J by 2 bases; bases unmatched to a gene: 14. The germline V gene (reference sequence) sets CDR1 to MNHEY and CDR2 to SMNVEV. The CDR3 contains 17 residues, cysteine and phenylalanine counted. CDR3 DNA is the only sequence kept; it has 51 bases, read in frame from the first base. The time point tag for this specimen amounts to: baseline before first vaccination. Samples from vaccinated people were obtained from the UK trials COV001 and COV002, which included a single-blind randomized controlled phase 2/3 trial of AZD1222 (ChAdOx1 nCoV-19) in healthy adults. For TCRbeta chain sequencing, PBMC samples were collected from trial participants at day 0 and at day 28 after the second dose.

The entry originates in a study of T cell responses to AZD1222 COVID-19 vaccine listed by TCRdb under 2021. Context from the whole study: Because spike-specific TCR depth and breadth did not differ between the two schedules, AZD1222 recipients who got a second dose at roughly 4 weeks were pooled with those who got a second dose at roughly 12 weeks. TCR sequencing covered roughly 230 trial participants: 207 given two doses of AZD1222 and 26 given two doses of MenACWY control vaccine. Trial participants were enrolled by age into subgroups of 18-55, 56-69 and 70-plus years, and around 140, 26 and 57 TCR-sequenced participants, respectively, were included in these subgroups.

Summary of the overall study and its limitations: CD4 TCRs associated with the vaccine covered the entire spike protein, and the dominant responses were in regions 160-218 and 743-854. Reportedly, almost half of the unique spike-specific TCRs recognized epitopes lying outside the regions that are mutated in the B.1.351 and B.1.1.7 variants. In the small 56-69-year group, the increase in depth fell short of significance, most likely because of low power. Spike-specific TCR breadth and depth rose significantly after two AZD1222 doses compared with day 0 and with MenACWY recipients. Conclusions about previously exposed vaccinees are limited, since just five to seven AZD1222 recipients were seropositive for SARS-CoV-2 at baseline. Participants were mostly white British, with more females than males. The authors suggested clonal diversity may have been underestimated. Because no day 14 peak-response samples were available, the repertoires could be characterized only after the peak T cell response.

The CDR3 regions of human TCRbeta chains were analyzed by immunosequencing. For the original study's pipeline: Repertoire TCRs were matched against a reference library of SARS-CoV-2-specific TCRs generated with the MIRA antigen-specificity platform. Breadth meant the fraction of unique TCRs that were SARS-CoV-2-associated, whereas depth meant the fraction of total T cells that were SARS-CoV-2-associated. Using the MIRA data, every spike-specific TCR was mapped to the spike region that the TCR reacted to and assigned to either a CD4 or a CD8 class. Log10-transformed breadth and depth values were compared by one-way ANOVA with Sidak's multiple comparisons tests. The immuneACCESS repertoire file appears here via TCRdb, limited to in-frame rearrangements. These files lack a portion of the clones; in checked studies, under half of the deficit traces to unresolved V genes, and the cause of the others is not known. The DNA was the basis for D and trimming; V, J and clone size are from that table. For this sample there are 90,000 to 150,000 clones; about 90% appear just once. Roughly 9.8% of the sample rests with the top ten.

This sequence was found in an adult in good health. The V gene is TRBV27 and the J gene is TRBJ2-5, with 7 bases matching TRBD1. Sequencing was performed on peripheral blood, taken on day 0 of AZD1222 vaccination. In nucleotide form, the sequence is TGTGCCAGCAGTCCTCGATGGCCCGGGACAGAGCAAGAGACCCAGTACTTC. Translated, it reads CASSPRWPGTEQETQYF.